The entry below gives a single T cell receptor beta chain sequence along with its context. Its target is unknown. This sample was included in a study of breast tumors, draining lymph nodes, adjacent tissues. Notes on the study in general: The data were judged consistent with most tumor T cells coming from lymph node and expanding in tumor. Luminal-like breast cancer showed significantly greater tumor-nontumor repertoire similarity than basal-like breast cancer did. Tumor T cell lymph node origin was a supported hypothesis, not proven. Compared with lymph nodes, tumors were less diverse; compared with nontumor tissue, more.

V dropped 0 bases and J dropped 2; count of bases not matched to a gene: 6. The CDR3 totals 15 residues. Germline CDR1 reads DFQATT; CDR2 reads SNEGSKA (reference sequence). Breast cancer patients provided tissue from their axillary draining lymph nodes. In TCRdb, the multiplex PCR reads were re-called with MiXCR into one record per CDR3 protein. The top ten hold around 4% of the sample, which has fewer than 200,000 distinct CDR3 sequences, 25% to 40% seen once. The chain couples TRBV20-1 to TRBJ2-7; 8 bases map to TRBD2. This clonotype originated in a female donor with breast cancer. Some clones in this sample may be carry-over from other donors' samples. Sequencing was carried out using axillary lymph node tissue. CDR3 sequence reads: CSAREVLSGAYEQYF. The DNA for the CDR3 is TGCAGTGCTAGAGAAGTCCTTAGCGGGGCCTACGAGCAGTACTTC.